The subject of this entry is one T cell receptor beta chain. CDR1 and CDR2 (germline): SGHKS, YYEKEE (reference sequence). The CDR3 covers 15 residues. The V gene lost 4 bases and the J gene lost 0 bases, with 13 bases spanning the gap. This specimen comes from a study of early T cells in non-severe SARS-CoV-2 infection. TCRdb ran MiXCR on the 5' RACE reads and lists one entry per CDR3 protein. The repertoire consists of about 100,000 distinct CDR3 sequences, with approximately 13% occurring once and the leading ten covering 2% to 2.5%. The chain joins TRBV5-5 to TRBJ1-2; no clear D gene. The sequence was obtained from an adult who was a healthcare worker with PCR-confirmed SARS-CoV-2 infection or an uninfected control (not recorded which). Source material: whole blood. CDR3 residues: CASSRTSEANYGYTF. CDR3 DNA: TGTGCCAGCAGCCGGACTTCTGAAGCTAACTATGGCTACACCTTC.